Sequencing of this T cell receptor (beta chain) was carried out in a study of OX40 agonist ivuxolimab in advanced cancers. Overall study results and limits: CD4+ T cells averaged fewer expanded clones than CD8+ T cells.

With respect to this clone: What it binds is unknown.

The CDR3 totals 14 residues. Trimming removed 8 bases from V and 0 bases from J, with 12 bases in between. Germline assignment: CDR1 MNHNS and CDR2 SASEGT. Assay: immunoSEQ multiplex PCR; the TCRdb copy retains only in-frame clones and omits some. The sample contains about 17,000 clones, roughly 75% of which appear only once. The sequencing here drew on CD4+ or CD8+ T cells sorted from blood, taken in a trial of the OX40 agonist ivuxolimab. This TCR was sampled from an adult with an advanced solid tumor such as melanoma, head and neck, liver or kidney cancer. The chain links TRBV6-1 to TRBJ2-3, with unresolved D. The CDR3 DNA sequence: TGTGCCAGCGCCTTTACCTCTAGCACAGATACGCAGTATTTT. Its protein is CASAFTSSTDTQYF.